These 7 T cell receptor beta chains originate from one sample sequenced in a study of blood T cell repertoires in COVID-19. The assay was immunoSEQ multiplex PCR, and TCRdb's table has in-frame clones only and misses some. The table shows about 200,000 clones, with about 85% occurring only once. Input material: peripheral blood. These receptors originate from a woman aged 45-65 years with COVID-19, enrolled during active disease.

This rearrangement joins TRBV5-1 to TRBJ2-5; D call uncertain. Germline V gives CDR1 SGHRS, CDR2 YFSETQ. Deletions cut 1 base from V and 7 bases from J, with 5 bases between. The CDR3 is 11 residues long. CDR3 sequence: CASSLPGTQYF. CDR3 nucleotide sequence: TGCGCCAGCAGCTTGCCAGGGACCCAGTACTTC.

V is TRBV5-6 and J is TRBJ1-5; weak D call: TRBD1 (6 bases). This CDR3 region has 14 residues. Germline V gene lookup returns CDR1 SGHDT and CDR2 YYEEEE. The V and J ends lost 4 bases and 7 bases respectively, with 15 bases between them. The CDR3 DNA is TGTGCCAGCAGCAATAACAGGGCGGACCAGCCCCAGCATTTT. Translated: CASSNNRADQPQHF.

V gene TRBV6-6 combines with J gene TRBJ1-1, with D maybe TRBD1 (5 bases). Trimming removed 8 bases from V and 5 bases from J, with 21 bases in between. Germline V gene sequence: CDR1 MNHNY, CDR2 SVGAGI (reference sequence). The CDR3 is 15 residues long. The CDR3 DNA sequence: TGTGCCAGCGCGTTGGGTGGAACAGGCGGAACTGAAGCTTTCTTT. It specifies CASALGGTGGTEAFF.

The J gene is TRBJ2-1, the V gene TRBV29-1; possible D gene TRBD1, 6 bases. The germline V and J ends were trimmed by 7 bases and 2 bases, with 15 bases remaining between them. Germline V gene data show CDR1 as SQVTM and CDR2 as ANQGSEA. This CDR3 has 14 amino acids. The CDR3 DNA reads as TGCAGCGGGCTGGACAGAGTCCCCTACAATGAGCAGTTCTTC. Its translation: CSGLDRVPYNEQFF.

The chain's CDR3 is CASSLPGGDWGGELFF. The CDR3, as DNA: TGTGCCAGCAGCTTACCAGGCGGGGATTGGGGCGGGGAGCTGTTTTTT. The chain carries TRBV11-3 and TRBJ2-2, with D possibly TRBD2 on 6 matching bases. CDR3 length: 16 amino acids. CDR1 and CDR2 (germline): SGHNT, YENEEA. Between the trimmed V and J ends, which lost 2 bases and 7 bases, there was a span of 17 bases.

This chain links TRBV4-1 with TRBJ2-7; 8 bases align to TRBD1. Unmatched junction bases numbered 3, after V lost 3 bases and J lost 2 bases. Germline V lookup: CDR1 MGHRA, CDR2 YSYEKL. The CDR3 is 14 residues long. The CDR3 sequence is CASSQWTGTYEQYF. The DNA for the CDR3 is TGCGCCAGCAGCCAGTGGACAGGGACCTACGAGCAGTACTTC.

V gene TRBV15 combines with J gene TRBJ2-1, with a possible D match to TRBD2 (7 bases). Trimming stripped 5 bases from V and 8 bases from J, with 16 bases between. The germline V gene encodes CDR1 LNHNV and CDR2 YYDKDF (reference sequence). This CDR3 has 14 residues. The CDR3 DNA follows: TGTGCCACCAGCGGCGGGGGTGAGGGGGATGAGCAGTTCTTC. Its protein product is CATSGGGEGDEQFF.